Following are 19 T cell receptor beta chains from one sample sequenced in a study of cytomegalovirus exposure and HLA in healthy donors. Vbeta (60) and Jbeta (13) primers were used in the PCR. Clones were sequenced by immunoSEQ multiplex PCR, and TCRdb holds only the in-frame ones, with some missing. The repertoire holds hundreds of thousands of clones, approximately 70% seen once, with 2% to 2.5% in the top ten. Sequenced input: PBMCs. These receptor sequences come from a female donor in good health and CMV-seronegative.

This sequence joins TRBV7-9 and TRBJ2-7; TRBD1 aligns across 8 bases. The CDR3 has 16 residues. The germline CDR1 and CDR2 sequences are SEHNR and FQNEAQ (reference sequence). V lost 0 bases, J lost 2 bases, and 6 bases stayed unmatched. CDR3 DNA: TGTGCCAGCAGCTTAGCACCGGGGACAGGAACCTACGAGCAGTACTTC. It translates to CASSLAPGTGTYEQYF.

The chain employs TRBV5-1 and TRBJ1-4; TRBD1 matches 9 bases. The CDR3 is 15 amino acids. V gave up 1 base and J gave up 8 bases; unmatched junction bases: 6. CDR1 SGHRS and CDR2 YFSETQ come from the germline V gene. The CDR3 loop reads CASSLSDRGKEKLFF. CDR3 nucleotide sequence: TGCGCCAGCAGCTTGTCGGACAGGGGAAAAGAAAAACTGTTTTTT.

This chain joins TRBV5-1 and TRBJ2-3; 8 bases are a match to TRBD2. CDR1 and CDR2 from the germline V gene are SGHRS and YFSETQ. The CDR3 has 16 residues. V dropped 0 bases and J dropped 2; count of bases not matched to a gene: 5. The CDR3 DNA is TGCGCCAGCAGCTTGGGGAGCGGGAGCCCCACAGATACGCAGTATTTT. This sequence encodes CASSLGSGSPTDTQYF.

The rearrangement links TRBV5-4 to TRBJ1-6; D perhaps matches TRBD1 (5 bases). Germline V CDR1 and CDR2: SGHNT, YYREEE (reference sequence). The V and J ends lost 4 bases and 2 bases respectively, with 13 bases between them. The CDR3 sequence is 16 residues long. DNA of the CDR3: TGTGCCAGCAGCCTCCAGGGTAACGCCTATAATTCACCCCTCCACTTT. Protein sequence: CASSLQGNAYNSPLHF.

The sample holds a few counts of this clone. The rearrangement uses TRBV4-2 and TRBJ2-5; D is possibly TRBD2 (5 bases). V shed 1 base and J shed 2 bases, with 14 bases lying between them. CDR1 is LGHNA, CDR2 YNFKEQ, per germline. The CDR3 has 16 amino acids. The CDR3 sequence is CASSQGLSAGQETQYF. Here the CDR3 DNA reads TGTGCCAGCAGCCAAGGACTTAGCGCAGGTCAAGAGACCCAGTACTTC.

This rearrangement joins TRBV7-3 to TRBJ1-1; D unresolved. The germline V and J ends were trimmed by 3 bases and 5 bases, with 10 bases remaining between them. CDR3 length equals 13 residues. Germline V gene data show CDR1 as SGHTA and CDR2 as FQGTGA. This CDR3 reads CASSFGGSTEAFF. The CDR3, as DNA: TGTGCCAGCAGCTTTGGAGGGTCAACTGAAGCTTTCTTT.

This clone was seen a few times. CDR3 coding DNA: TGTGCCAGCAGCTTTTTCGTATCCAGCGGGAGAGAGCAGTTCTTC. Protein: CASSFFVSSGREQFF. V and J are TRBV7-2 and TRBJ2-1; 8 bases line up with TRBD2. The V gene end was trimmed by 3 bases and the J gene end by 10 bases; junction bases not matched to a gene: 11. The CDR3 runs to 15 residues. Germline loops: CDR1 SGHTA, CDR2 FQGNSA.

The V and J genes are TRBV20-1 and TRBJ2-1; D not certain. In germline, CDR1 is DFQATT, CDR2 SNEGSKA (reference sequence). The V and J ends lost 1 base and 7 bases respectively, with 5 bases between them. This CDR3 has 11 residues. The CDR3 loop is CSARVVNEQFF. CDR3 sequence (DNA): TGCAGTGCTAGAGTAGTTAATGAGCAGTTCTTC.

This chain connects TRBV2 to TRBJ1-2; D might be TRBD1 (6 bases). CDR1 SNHLY and CDR2 FYNNEI come from the germline V gene. V lost 3 bases and J 8 bases, leaving 10 bases between the germline ends. This CDR3 has 12 residues. The CDR3: CASSEAGVGYTF. For the CDR3, the DNA is TGTGCCAGCAGTGAGGCAGGGGTCGGCTACACCTTC.

The V and J genes are TRBV7-3 and TRBJ2-5; a weak D match, TRBD2 (6 bases). Germline values: CDR1 SGHTA, CDR2 FQGTGA. The CDR3 loop spans 14 amino acids. V lost 3 bases, J lost 4 bases, and 12 bases lay in between. In DNA, the CDR3 is TGTGCCAGCAGCTTGAGCGGGTCAGGAGAGACCCAGTACTTC. It translates to CASSLSGSGETQYF.

The chain has TRBV5-1 and TRBJ1-2, with D maybe TRBD1 (5 bases). The CDR3 has 13 residues. Trimming cost V 6 bases and J 2 bases, with 11 bases left between them. In germline, CDR1 is SGHRS, CDR2 YFSETQ. The CDR3: CASTRGENYGYTF. In DNA form, the CDR3 reads TGCGCCAGCACAAGGGGTGAAAACTATGGCTACACCTTC.

This chain joins TRBV4-1 and TRBJ2-7, with TRBD1 identical over 7 bases. The germline V gene encodes CDR1 MGHRA and CDR2 YSYEKL. The CDR3 extends over 14 amino acids. The V and J ends lost 1 base and 5 bases, in that order; junction bases with no gene match: 5. The CDR3 DNA sequence: TGCGCCAGCAGCCAAGTGGGACAGAGGAACGAGCAGTACTTC. Its protein product is CASSQVGQRNEQYF.

This clone was detected once. The chain combines TRBV6-1 with TRBJ2-6, with D possibly being TRBD1 (5 bases). This CDR3 is built from 16 residues. V was shortened by 0 bases and J by 2 bases, with 8 bases between the two germline ends. In germline, CDR1 is MNHNS, CDR2 SASEGT. The CDR3 region has the DNA TGTGCCAGCAGTGAAGCGAAAGGGGCTGGGGCCAACGTCCTGACTTTC. Amino acid sequence: CASSEAKGAGANVLTF.

The chain is built from TRBV30 and TRBJ1-6, with 12 bases identical to TRBD1. The J segment lost 7 bases and the V segment lost 4 bases, leaving 8 bases of the junction unmatched. This CDR3 is built from 16 residues. CDR1 and CDR2 (germline): GTSNPN, SVGIG (reference sequence). In nucleotides, the CDR3 is TGTGCCTGGACCCAGGGACAGGGGGCGCGGAATTCACCCCTCCACTTT. Residues: CAWTQGQGARNSPLHF.

The chain employs TRBV19 and TRBJ2-1; 8 bases line up with TRBD2. Unmatched junction bases numbered 6, after V lost 2 bases and J lost 6 bases. The germline gives CDR1 LNHDA, CDR2 SQIVND (reference sequence). This CDR3 is built from 15 residues. CDR3 protein: CASSIQAGVPNEQFF. CDR3 coding DNA: TGTGCCAGTAGTATACAAGCGGGAGTACCCAATGAGCAGTTCTTC.

This clone was observed once. The J gene is TRBJ1-1, the V gene TRBV2; D is unresolved. The V end lost 8 bases, the J end lost 5 bases, and 15 bases lay between the germline ends. Germline V gene lookup returns CDR1 SNHLY and CDR2 FYNNEI. The CDR3 runs 13 residues. The CDR3 DNA reads as TGTGCCAGCGCCCACCGGGGTGATACTGAAGCTTTCTTT. Encoded protein: CASAHRGDTEAFF.

The CDR3 bases are TGTGCCAGCAGTGAGATTAGCCCTGAAGCTTTCTTT. Translated: CASSEISPEAFF. The chain employs TRBV2 and TRBJ1-1; unclear D gene. V gave up 3 bases and J gave up 6 bases, with 8 bases separating them. CDR3 length equals 12 residues. Germline CDR1 and CDR2: SNHLY and FYNNEI. Looking up the rest from reference TRBV2 and TRBJ1-1 gives the full variable domain: EPEVTQTPSHQVTQMGQEVILRCVPISNHLYFYWYRQILGQKVEFLVSFYNNEISEKSEIFDDQFSVERPDGSNFTLKIRSTKLEDSAMYFCASSEISPEAFFGQGTRLTVV.

The rearrangement uses TRBV29-1 and TRBJ1-1; D might be TRBD1 (5 bases). CDR3 length: 13 amino acids. The V gene's germline CDR1 is SQVTM and CDR2 ANQGSEA. The germline V and J ends were trimmed by 6 bases and 0 bases, with 11 bases remaining between them. This CDR3 is CSVDRDLNTEAFF. The CDR3 nucleotides read TGCAGCGTAGACCGGGACTTGAACACTGAAGCTTTCTTT.

This chain links TRBV15 with TRBJ2-5; no clear D gene. Germline-derived CDR1 and CDR2 are LNHNV and YYDKDF (reference sequence). The CDR3 covers 12 residues. V was shortened by 1 base and J by 2 bases, with 2 bases between the two germline ends. The CDR3 DNA follows: TGTGCCACCAGCAGAGCACAAGAGACCCAGTACTTC. It is translated as CATSRAQETQYF.